The 7 T cell receptor beta chains reported below all come from one sample, sequenced in a study of blood T cell repertoires in COVID-19. Sequencing was performed with immunoSEQ multiplex PCR; in TCRdb, only in-frame clones are kept and a portion is missing. The sample includes 220,000 or so clones, approximately 82% of them seen just once. The material sequenced was peripheral blood. These receptors originate from an elderly woman with acute or convalescent COVID-19.

The chain uses TRBV4-3 and TRBJ2-3, with 11 bases identical to TRBD2. The CDR3 loop spans 21 amino acids. Germline CDR1 reads LGHNA; CDR2 reads YSLEER. J lost 1 base, V lost 0 bases, and 15 bases had no gene match. The chain's CDR3 is CASSQDPSGTSGYGGTDTQYF. The CDR3 DNA sequence: TGCGCCAGCAGCCAAGACCCGAGCGGGACTAGCGGATACGGGGGCACAGATACGCAGTATTTT.

The chain couples TRBV18 to TRBJ2-7; D unresolved. The V end lost 4 bases, the J end lost 3 bases, and 10 bases lay between the germline ends. Germline-derived CDR1 and CDR2 are KGHSH and LQKENI. The CDR3 has 13 amino acids. This chain's CDR3 is CASSQAESYEQYF. DNA for the CDR3: TGTGCCAGCTCACAGGCGGAGAGCTACGAGCAGTACTTC.

The genes are TRBV2 and TRBJ2-7; possibly TRBD1 for D (6 bases). Germline V gene data show CDR1 as SNHLY and CDR2 as FYNNEI. The CDR3 spans 12 residues. V dropped 7 bases and J dropped 5 bases, with 12 bases sitting between them. The CDR3 coding sequence is TGTGCCAGCAAGGGGGACCGGGACGAGCAGTACTTC. Translating it yields CASKGDRDEQYF. Full variable domain (missing parts from reference TRBV2 and TRBJ2-7): EPEVTQTPSHQVTQMGQEVILRCVPISNHLYFYWYRQILGQKVEFLVSFYNNEISEKSEIFDDQFSVERPDGSNFTLKIRSTKLEDSAMYFCASKGDRDEQYFGPGTRLTVT.

The chain recombines TRBV3-1 (or the pseudogene TRBV3-2) with TRBJ2-5, with TRBD1 as a possible D gene (5 bases). Germline CDR1 reads LGHDT; CDR2 reads YNNKEL (reference sequence). There are 15 residues in the CDR3. Trimming shortened V by 0 bases and J by 5 bases, and 13 bases separated the two germline ends. CDR3 DNA sequence: TGTGCCAGCAGCCAAGAACGGCAGGGATACGAGACCCAGTACTTC. Translated, it gives CASSQERQGYETQYF.

J is TRBJ2-4 and V is TRBV24-1; possibly TRBD2 for D (5 bases). Trimming pared 9 bases from V and 3 bases from J, leaving 11 bases between. Looked up from germline, CDR1 is KGHDR and CDR2 is SFDVKD. The CDR3 length is 13 residues. The chain's CDR3 is CATVAGLKNIQYF. The CDR3 nucleotides read TGTGCCACCGTGGCCGGACTCAAAAACATTCAGTACTTC.

This clone was observed a single time. This chain links TRBV6-2 or TRBV6-3 with TRBJ1-2; D might be TRBD1 (6 bases). V lost 6 bases and J lost 6, with 14 bases in between. The CDR3 contains 13 residues. Germline V gene lookup returns CDR1 MNHEY and CDR2 SVGEGT. CDR3 sequence: CASRPSGEHGYTF. Here the CDR3 DNA reads TGTGCCAGCAGGCCTTCAGGGGAACATGGCTACACCTTC.

This clone appeared once. The chain combines TRBV7-2 with TRBJ2-7; the D gene is possibly TRBD2 (5 bases). Trimming removed 5 bases at V and 1 base at J, with 15 bases between. Germline V gene data show CDR1 as SGHTA and CDR2 as FQGNSA. The CDR3 is 15 residues long. The DNA of the CDR3 is TGTGCCAGCAGCCTAGGGCCGGGGTATTCCTACGAGCAGTACTTC. Translation gives CASSLGPGYSYEQYF. Combining the CDR3 with reference TRBV7-2 and TRBJ2-7 gives the whole variable domain GAGVSQSPSNKVTEKGKDVELRCDPISGHTALYWYRQSLGQGLEFLIYFQGNSAPDKSGLPSDRFSAERTGGSVSTLTIQRTQQEDSAVYLCASSLGPGYSYEQYFGPGTRLTVT.